The 21 T cell receptor beta chains given below trace back to one sample, sequenced in a study of blood T cell repertoires in COVID-19. The assay was immunoSEQ multiplex PCR, and TCRdb's table has in-frame clones only and misses some. The profile shows about 140,000 clones, just over 85% of them singletons. Sequencing was done on a sample of peripheral blood. Every receptor here comes from a woman in her sixties or seventies with acute or convalescent COVID-19.

CDR3 amino acids: CASSKRQGIYEQYF. The CDR3 DNA follows: TGTGCCAGCAGTAAAAGACAGGGTATCTACGAGCAGTACTTC. V and J are TRBV6-5 and TRBJ2-7, with 7 nucleotides matching TRBD1. The ends lost 5 bases at V and 3 bases at J; junction bases unmatched: 7. CDR1 and CDR2 from the germline V gene are MNHEY and SVGAGI. The CDR3 totals 14 residues.

This chain links TRBV19 with TRBJ2-7; D is unresolved. Trimming took off 4 bases at V and 3 bases at J, with 10 bases between the two ends. This CDR3 region has 13 residues. The germline CDR1 and CDR2 sequences are LNHDA and SQIVND (reference sequence). The DNA for the CDR3 is TGTGCCAGTAGTACTGTCAGGAACTACGAGCAGTACTTC. Translated: CASSTVRNYEQYF.

The V call is TRBV2, the J call TRBJ1-1, with a weak D call TRBD1 (6 bases). V shed 6 bases and J shed 3 bases, with 8 bases lying between them. The CDR3 sequence is 12 residues long. Germline-derived CDR1 and CDR2 are SNHLY and FYNNEI. The CDR3 coding sequence is TGTGCCAGCAGGGCAGGGGACACTGAAGCTTTCTTT. It translates to CASRAGDTEAFF.

Written as DNA, the CDR3 is TGTGCCAGCAGCCAAGTGGGGGGGCAAGATACGCAGTATTTT. Protein sequence: CASSQVGGQDTQYF. The V and J genes are TRBV4-2 and TRBJ2-3; TRBD2 might be the D (7 bases). There are 14 residues in the CDR3. Per germline, CDR1 LGHNA and CDR2 YNFKEQ. Trimming took 1 base from V and 5 from J, leaving 10 bases between them.

The gene calls are TRBV5-3 and TRBJ2-1; weak D call: TRBD1 (6 bases). TRBV5-3 has ORF status, its function being uncertain. The CDR3 is 17 amino acids. Deletions cut 4 bases from V and 7 bases from J, with 24 bases between. CDR3 loop: CARSHETGHVMKNEQFF. As DNA, the CDR3 is TGTGCCAGAAGCCATGAGACAGGCCACGTGATGAAAAATGAGCAGTTCTTC.

Here the CDR3 reads CASSGGDRNYGYTF. DNA of the CDR3: TGTGCCAGCAGCGGAGGGGACAGGAACTATGGCTACACCTTC. The chain has TRBV9 and TRBJ1-2; 8 bases align to TRBD1. Germline values: CDR1 SGDLS, CDR2 YYNGEE. This CDR3 comprises 14 residues. After removal of 3 bases from V and 2 bases from J, the junction contained 3 bases not matched to a gene.

The chain is built from TRBV5-4 and TRBJ2-2; a weak D match, TRBD2 (5 bases). The V gene's germline CDR1 is SGHNT and CDR2 YYREEE (reference sequence). This CDR3 spans 16 amino acids. The germline V and J ends were trimmed by 4 bases and 4 bases, with 17 bases remaining between them. The CDR3 protein is CASSRAASRSTGELFF. In nucleotides, the CDR3 is TGTGCCAGCAGCCGCGCGGCTAGCCGGAGCACCGGGGAGCTGTTTTTT.

This chain uses TRBV9 with TRBJ2-2; a possible D gene is TRBD1 (6 bases). V was clipped by 3 bases and J by 0 bases, with 9 bases between them. CDR1 and CDR2 (germline): SGDLS, YYNGEE. The CDR3 sequence is 15 residues long. The CDR3 region is CASSDRTANTGELFF. The CDR3 bases are TGTGCCAGCAGCGATAGGACAGCGAACACCGGGGAGCTGTTTTTT.

The V and J genes are TRBV7-3 and TRBJ2-2; 7 positions agree with TRBD2. This CDR3 comprises 16 residues. The germline V gene encodes CDR1 SGHTA and CDR2 FQGTGA. The V and J ends lost 1 base and 2 bases, in that order; junction bases with no gene match: 4. CDR3 coding DNA: TGTGCCAGCAGCTTAATTCCGGGACTAAACACCGGGGAGCTGTTTTTT. Its translation is CASSLIPGLNTGELFF.

This clone turned up a few times. This CDR3 reads CASSQESTRGSGNTIYF. In DNA form, the CDR3 reads TGCGCCAGCAGCCAAGAATCGACGAGGGGGTCTGGAAACACCATATATTTT. The V call is TRBV4-3, the J call TRBJ1-3; possible D gene TRBD1, 6 bases. The CDR3 contains 17 residues. The germline CDR1 and CDR2 sequences are LGHNA and YSLEER. V was shortened by 0 bases and J by 1 base, with 13 bases between the two germline ends.

V and J are TRBV27 and TRBJ2-5, with 10 bases matching TRBD1. CDR1 is MNHEY, CDR2 SMNVEV, per germline (reference sequence). This CDR3 is 12 amino acids long. The V segment lost 8 bases and the J segment 6 bases; nucleotides outside the gene matches: 3. The CDR3: CASGQGVKTQYF. The CDR3 DNA reads as TGTGCCAGCGGACAGGGGGTTAAGACCCAGTACTTC.

V usage is TRBV11-3 and J usage is TRBJ2-3; D gene uncertain. This CDR3 has 15 amino acids. Germline assignment: CDR1 SGHNT and CDR2 YENEEA. Trimming pared 4 bases from V and 3 bases from J, leaving 14 bases between. CDR3 in DNA: TGTGCCAGCAGCTCGCGGCAAACTGCAACAGATACGCAGTATTTT. The encoded protein is CASSSRQTATDTQYF.

The chain recombines TRBV6-6 with TRBJ1-2; 8 bases agree with TRBD1. The junction had 9 bases not matched to a gene; V was cut back by 6 bases and J by 6 bases. Germline CDR1 is MNHNY and CDR2 is SVGAGI (reference sequence). This CDR3 is built from 14 residues. The CDR3 nucleotides are TGTGCCAGCAGCTACGCAGGGGGCCACGATGGCTACACCTTC. Translating it yields CASSYAGGHDGYTF.

This clone was observed a handful of times. The rearrangement links TRBV4-1 to TRBJ2-7, with 9 bases that match TRBD2. This CDR3 spans 15 amino acids. With 0 bases clipped from V and 7 bases from J, the junction kept 7 bases outside the gene matches. CDR1 is MGHRA, CDR2 YSYEKL, per germline. The CDR3 loop reads CASSQERLAGSEQYF. DNA of the CDR3: TGCGCCAGCAGCCAAGAGCGGCTAGCGGGGAGTGAGCAGTACTTC.

The chain recombines TRBV7-9 with TRBJ2-6; 9 nucleotides align to TRBD1. CDR3 size: 17 residues. CDR1 SEHNR and CDR2 FQNEAQ come from the germline V gene (reference sequence). V shed 4 bases, J shed 4 bases, and the junction held 8 bases outside the gene matches. CDR3 in DNA: TGTGCCAGCAGCTGGGACAGGGCCCTTCCGGGGGCCAACGTCCTGACTTTC. It encodes CASSWDRALPGANVLTF.

This clone has a single count. The rearrangement links TRBV30 to TRBJ2-5; D may be TRBD2 (6 bases). Germline V gene sequence: CDR1 GTSNPN, CDR2 SVGIG (reference sequence). The CDR3 is 15 amino acids. V was cut by 4 bases and J by 3 bases, with 18 bases left in between. The CDR3 spells CAWTTISRLEETQYF. In DNA, the CDR3 is TGTGCCTGGACCACCATTTCCCGACTAGAAGAGACCCAGTACTTC. The whole variable domain, filled in from reference TRBV30 and TRBJ2-5, reads SQTIHQWPATLVQPVGSPLSLECTVEGTSNPNLYWYRQAAGRGLQLLFYSVGIGQISSEVPQNLSASRPQDRQFILSSKKLLLSDSGFYLCAWTTISRLEETQYFGPGTRLLVL.

This sequence joins TRBV6-6 and TRBJ1-5; possible D gene TRBD1, 6 bases. The CDR3 covers 20 residues. V lost 6 bases to trimming and J lost 0 bases, with 27 bases between them. Per the germline V gene, CDR1 is MNHNY and CDR2 is SVGAGI (reference sequence). The CDR3 loop is CASSDRRPGTPSLSNQPQHF. In DNA, the CDR3 is TGTGCCAGCAGCGACCGAAGACCCGGGACACCTTCACTTAGCAATCAGCCCCAGCATTTT.

The V and J genes are TRBV6-2 or TRBV6-3 and TRBJ2-3; the match to TRBD2 covers 8 bases. The CDR3 covers 15 residues. CDR1 is MNHEY and CDR2 is SVGEGT in the germline V gene. After removal of 6 bases from V and 2 bases from J, the junction contained 7 bases not matched to a gene. The CDR3 nucleotides read TGTGCCAGCAGCGATAGCGGGGAACTCACAGATACGCAGTATTTT. Translating gives CASSDSGELTDTQYF.

The chain is built from TRBV2 and TRBJ1-1; D might be TRBD1 (6 bases). V lost 6 bases to trimming and J lost 5 bases, with 16 bases between them. The CDR3 is 14 amino acids. Per germline, CDR1 SNHLY and CDR2 FYNNEI. The CDR3 spells CASRSQGLRTEAFF. CDR3 nucleotides: TGTGCCAGCAGGTCCCAGGGGTTAAGAACTGAAGCTTTCTTT.

The chain is built from TRBV5-1 and TRBJ2-3; TRBD1 matches 12 bases. The ends lost 4 bases at V and 8 bases at J; junction bases unmatched: 11. CDR3 length: 16 amino acids. The V gene's germline CDR1 is SGHRS and CDR2 YFSETQ. CDR3 in DNA: TGCGCCAGCAGCCCAACGGCGGGACAGGGGGCGGGTACGCAGTATTTT. It is translated as CASSPTAGQGAGTQYF.

The V and J genes are TRBV4-3 and TRBJ2-7; a weak D match, TRBD2 (5 bases). Germline V gene data show CDR1 as LGHNA and CDR2 as YSLEER. The CDR3 covers 13 residues. Trimming took 1 base from V and 1 from J, leaving 5 bases between them. The CDR3 region is CASSQAGSYEQYF. For the CDR3, the DNA is TGCGCCAGCAGCCAAGCGGGATCCTACGAGCAGTACTTC.